The 21 T cell receptor beta chains presented below share a single source sample, sequenced in a study of shared clonotypes between healthy human individuals. The repertoire was sequenced with immunoSEQ multiplex PCR; TCRdb's copy has only in-frame clones and lacks some. The top ten hold 0.39% of the sample, which has about 2.3 million clones, approximately 95% seen once. Input material: naive CD4+ T cells from PBMCs. Subset here: CD45RA+ positively selected. The receptors originated from a man younger than 35 in good health. Some clones in this sample may be carry-over from other donors' samples.

The CDR3 sequence is CASMGGSRTEAFF. DNA for the CDR3: TGTGCCAGCATGGGGGGAAGTCGCACTGAAGCTTTCTTT. The genes are TRBV5-6 and TRBJ1-1, with D maybe TRBD1 (5 bases). CDR3 length: 13 amino acids. Per germline, CDR1 SGHDT and CDR2 YYEEEE. With 6 bases removed from V and 4 bases from J, the gap between germline ends came to 13 bases.

V usage is TRBV28 and J usage is TRBJ1-5; D uncertain. This CDR3 is built from 14 residues. CDR1 MDHEN and CDR2 SYDVKM come from the germline V gene. Trimming removed 3 bases from V and 8 bases from J, with 14 bases in between. This CDR3 is CASSFRGGYEPQHF. CDR3 bases: TGTGCCAGCAGTTTCAGAGGAGGTTACGAGCCCCAGCATTTT.

This clone was recorded only once. The J gene is TRBJ2-1, the V gene TRBV11-2; 10 positions match TRBD2. This CDR3 is built from 15 residues. J lost 6 bases, V lost 4 bases, and 6 bases had no gene match. Germline CDR1 is SGHAT and CDR2 is FQNNGV. The CDR3 DNA sequence: TGTGCCAGCAGCTCCCGACTAGCGGGTAGCAATGAGCAGTTCTTC. Translated, it gives CASSSRLAGSNEQFF.

The V gene is TRBV11-2, the J gene TRBJ2-7; D not certain. V lost 1 base and J 1 base, leaving 8 bases between the germline ends. Germline CDR1 is SGHAT and CDR2 is FQNNGV. The CDR3 loop spans 14 amino acids. This CDR3 is CASSLVSGSYEQYF. The CDR3 nucleotides are TGTGCCAGCAGCTTAGTATCCGGTTCCTACGAGCAGTACTTC.

The chain carries TRBV7-2 and TRBJ2-1; D is possibly TRBD1 (6 bases). CDR3 length: 13 amino acids. Per the germline V gene, CDR1 is SGHTA and CDR2 is FQGNSA. V lost 1 base and J lost 12, with 13 bases in between. CDR3 sequence: CASSLDRVHGQFF. The CDR3, as DNA: TGTGCCAGCAGCTTAGACAGGGTTCACGGGCAGTTCTTC.

This clone was recorded once. This chain uses TRBV18 with TRBJ1-1, with TRBD1 matching 11 bases. The germline V gene has CDR1 KGHSH and CDR2 LQKENI. This CDR3 comprises 16 residues. Trimming at V came to 5 bases and at J to 1 base, leaving 6 bases not matched to a gene. CDR3: CASSFGQGARNTEAFF. The CDR3, as DNA: TGTGCCAGCTCATTTGGACAGGGGGCCCGGAACACTGAAGCTTTCTTT.

The rearrangement uses TRBV10-2 and TRBJ1-5, with D perhaps TRBD1 (6 bases). The germline V gene encodes CDR1 WSHSY and CDR2 SAAADI. Deletions cut 3 bases from V and 5 bases from J, with 8 bases between. The length of the CDR3 is 13 residues. CDR3 protein: CASSEGGYQPQHF. Here the CDR3 DNA reads TGCGCCAGCAGTGAAGGGGGTTATCAGCCCCAGCATTTT.

The chain employs TRBV27 and TRBJ2-7; TRBD1 is a possible D gene (6 bases). The CDR3 extends over 16 amino acids. Germline-derived CDR1 and CDR2 are MNHEY and SMNVEV (reference sequence). Between the trimmed V and J ends, which lost 5 bases and 0 bases, there was a span of 17 bases. DNA of the CDR3: TGTGCCAGCAGTCGGCGAGGGACACCGAGCTCCTACGAGCAGTACTTC. This encodes CASSRRGTPSSYEQYF.

The CDR3 loop reads CASSPTSGRSEQFF. DNA for the CDR3: TGTGCCAGCAGTCCGACTAGCGGGAGAAGTGAGCAGTTCTTC. The chain carries TRBV11-2 and TRBJ2-1; 12 bases agree with TRBD2. Germline CDR1 and CDR2: SGHAT and FQNNGV. V shed 6 bases and J 9 bases; nucleotides not matched to a gene: 6. This CDR3 spans 14 amino acids. Supplemented by reference TRBV11-2 and TRBJ2-1, the full variable domain reads EAGVAQSPRYKIIEKRQSVAFWCNPISGHATLYWYQQILGQGPKLLIQFQNNGVVDDSQLPKDRFSAERLKGVDSTLKIQPAKLEDSAVYLCASSPTSGRSEQFFGPGTRLTVL.

The chain has TRBV28 and TRBJ2-5, with a weak D call TRBD2 (7 bases). CDR3 length: 16 amino acids. CDR1 MDHEN and CDR2 SYDVKM come from the germline V gene. V dropped 5 bases and J dropped 5 bases, with 21 bases sitting between them. DNA of the CDR3: TGTGCCAGCAGTCACCGGGGGGCGGGAGAGTTCGAGACCCAGTACTTC. This encodes CASSHRGAGEFETQYF.

The chain is built from TRBV5-1 and TRBJ2-7, with a possible D match to TRBD1 (7 bases). CDR3 length: 16 amino acids. Per the germline V gene, CDR1 is SGHRS and CDR2 is YFSETQ. Trimming took off 3 bases at V and 4 bases at J, with 20 bases between the two ends. The CDR3 protein is CASSSDSGGRRYEQYF. The CDR3 nucleotides are TGCGCCAGCAGCTCCGATTCAGGGGGGAGGAGGTACGAGCAGTACTTC.

This sequence joins TRBV30 and TRBJ1-2; 9 nucleotides line up with TRBD1. CDR3 size: 14 residues. Germline V lookup: CDR1 GTSNPN, CDR2 SVGIG (reference sequence). The V segment lost 3 bases and the J segment 1 base; nucleotides outside the gene matches: 3. CDR3 nucleotides: TGTGCCTGGAGAATGGGACAGGGTAACTATGGCTACACCTTC. It yields the protein CAWRMGQGNYGYTF.

The V call is TRBV7-2, the J call TRBJ2-7, with a possible D match to TRBD2 (6 bases). The CDR3 is made up of 14 amino acids. V lost 2 bases and J lost 6, with 14 bases in between. The germline gives CDR1 SGHTA, CDR2 FQGNSA. The CDR3 sequence is CASSLMTRNGEQYF. Written as DNA, the CDR3 is TGTGCCAGCAGCTTAATGACTAGAAATGGCGAGCAGTACTTC.

The V call is TRBV5-4, the J call TRBJ2-7; TRBD1 matches 7 bases. The CDR3 has 16 amino acids. V was clipped by 2 bases and J by 10 bases; unmatched bases: 18. Germline assignment: CDR1 SGHNT and CDR2 YYREEE (reference sequence). The CDR3 bases are TGTGCCAGCAGCTTAATGAGGGATCAGGGGGAAATTTCTCAGTACTTC. This sequence encodes CASSLMRDQGEISQYF.

The genes are TRBV7-9 and TRBJ1-1, with 8 bases that match TRBD1. In germline, CDR1 is SEHNR, CDR2 FQNEAQ (reference sequence). Losses at the gene ends were 3 bases for V and 3 bases for J; bases not matched to a gene: 6. This CDR3 region has 15 residues. CDR3 nucleotides: TGTGCCAGCAGCTTCAGGGGGCCTGGGGACACTGAAGCTTTCTTT. This codes for CASSFRGPGDTEAFF.

The rearrangement links TRBV9 to TRBJ2-3; TRBD2 matches at 8 bases. The junction had 6 bases not matched to a gene; V was cut back by 3 bases and J by 0 bases. This CDR3 contains 16 residues. Looked up from germline, CDR1 is SGDLS and CDR2 is YYNGEE. The CDR3 sequence: CASSARSSGSTDTQYF. CDR3 nucleotides: TGTGCCAGCAGCGCCCGGTCTAGCGGGAGCACAGATACGCAGTATTTT.

V usage is TRBV19 and J usage is TRBJ2-2; no clear D gene. V shed 6 bases and J shed 6 bases, with 11 bases lying between them. Germline V lookup: CDR1 LNHDA, CDR2 SQIVND (reference sequence). This CDR3 contains 13 residues. The CDR3 sequence is CASRSFRSGELFF. In DNA, the CDR3 is TGTGCCAGTAGATCATTTAGATCCGGGGAGCTGTTTTTT.

About this clone itself: A junction boundary mismatches the germline segment, possibly from a read error. The V call is TRBV6-1, the J call TRBJ1-3, with TRBD1 as a possible D gene (5 bases). The CDR3 extends over 11 amino acids. Germline loops: CDR1 MNHNS, CDR2 SASEGT. The CDR3 sequence: CASSAPGPTTF. As DNA, the CDR3 is TGTGCCAGCAGTGCGCCGGGACCGACGACTTTT.

The count of this clone is one. This chain uses TRBV28 with TRBJ2-3; the D gene is possibly TRBD1 (6 bases). V was pared by 0 bases and J by 5 bases, with 15 bases between. This CDR3 has 16 residues. Germline V gives CDR1 MDHEN, CDR2 SYDVKM. The CDR3 DNA reads TGTGCCAGCAGTTTATGGGGGGCTTCGGTTGTAGATACGCAGTATTTT. It yields the protein CASSLWGASVVDTQYF.

As concerns this clone: This same CDR3 is encoded by further DNA sequences in the sample. This sequence joins TRBV5-1 and TRBJ2-7, with D hard to call. The CDR3 loop spans 13 amino acids. The germline V gene has CDR1 SGHRS and CDR2 YFSETQ. Trimming cost V 4 bases and J 4 bases, with 12 bases left between them. The CDR3 nucleotides are TGCGCCAGCAGCCCCCTTGGATCATACGAGCAGTACTTC. Translating gives CASSPLGSYEQYF.

This rearrangement joins TRBV5-6 to TRBJ2-7; D unclear. Germline assignment: CDR1 SGHDT and CDR2 YYEEEE. CDR3 length: 13 amino acids. Trimming removed 1 base from V and 7 bases from J, with 12 bases in between. In DNA form, the CDR3 reads TGTGCCAGCAGCTTGACTGGGGTAAGGGAGCAGTACTTC. It yields the protein CASSLTGVREQYF.